This T cell receptor beta chain was recorded in a study of identical twins. Only healthy Caucasians were enrolled as donors. This CDR3 comprises 15 residues. Per germline, CDR1 DFQATT and CDR2 SNEGSKA (reference sequence). V shed 2 bases and J shed 5 bases, with 15 bases lying between them. TCRdb used MiXCR to reprocess the 5' RACE reads, holding one entry per CDR3 protein. The data contain 500,000 or so distinct CDR3 sequences, roughly a fifth of them singletons. These data also featured in a second study, about T cells expressing NK-cell markers. That work states: An anti-gamma-delta TCR antibody restricted sorting to alpha-beta TCR T cells in several experiments. Evidence did not settle whether expanded NKG2C+ T cell clones targeted HCMV.

The genes are TRBV20-1 and TRBJ1-4, with D maybe TRBD1 (6 bases). The origin of this receptor is a woman younger than 30 in good health. The sample consisted of CD4+ T cells sorted from blood. The CDR3 coding sequence is TGCAGTGCTAGATCTCGTGGACAGATAAATGAAAAACTGTTTTTT. Protein: CSARSRGQINEKLFF.